This TCR beta chain was profiled in a study of blood T cell repertoires in COVID-19. Study context: Acute and convalescent COVID-19 specimens originated in the United States, Italy and Spain. PBMCs, B-cell-depleted T cells, or T cells provided the cDNA or gDNA that made up the material.

The CDR3 has 14 residues. Trimming cost V 5 bases and J 10 bases; bases outside gene matches: 6. Germline-derived CDR1 and CDR2 are SNHLY and FYNNEI. Living in about two dozen US areas, the participants were between roughly 18 and 95 years of age. Per the original methods: Nucleated cell counts were estimated from reference gene primer amplification. Here immunoSEQ multiplex PCR was the method, and the copy in TCRdb shows in-frame clones only, minus some. The DNA gave D and trimming, while V, J and clone size come from that table. In the table there are a few hundred thousand clones, roughly four fifths of which are singletons.

The chain recombines TRBV2 with TRBJ1-6; 9 nucleotides agree with TRBD1. The source material was PBMCs or T cells enriched from blood (not recorded which). The sequence came from a woman between 50 and 59 years old who had recovered from COVID-19. CDR3 coding DNA: TGTGCCAGCAGTTCGAACAGGGGGCTATCACCCCTCCACTTT. It yields the protein CASSSNRGLSPLHF.